This T cell receptor beta chain was captured in a study of CD8 T cells in ankylosing spondylitis. TCRdb independently ran MiXCR on the 5' RACE reads; one entry per CDR3 protein. The data contain some 180,000 distinct CDR3 sequences, 15% to 20% of them singletons. V lost 2 bases, J lost 0 bases, and 22 bases lay in between. This CDR3 region has 20 residues. The sequenced sample consisted of blood, either unsorted or a sorted T cell fraction (not recorded which). The TCR sequence derives from a male donor aged 10 to 35 with ankylosing spondylitis or in good health (not recorded which). The gene calls are TRBV12-3 or TRBV12-4 and TRBJ1-4; D possibly corresponds to TRBD1 (5 bases). CDR3 DNA sequence: TGTGCCAGCAGTTTACCCCGGGACTATTCAAGGGAAACAACTAATGAAAAACTGTTTTTT. Amino acids: CASSLPRDYSRETTNEKLFF.